This TCR beta chain was retrieved from a study of identical twins. Findings and caveats of the study: There is a chance that invariant MAIT and iNKT cells partially muddied zero-insertion analyses. Insertions were reduced in abundant cord blood beta clonotypes but not in memory repertoires.

A universal primer site arose from template switching, and cDNA bore unique molecular identifiers. MiXCR was run by TCRdb on the 5' RACE reads, yielding one entry per CDR3 protein. The data show 450,000 or so distinct CDR3 sequences, around an eighth seen once. With regard to this clonotype: What it binds is not known.

Trimming took off 4 bases at V and 6 bases at J, with 16 bases between the two ends. The CDR3 totals 15 residues. The germline gives CDR1 SGHRS, CDR2 YFSETQ. These data were also reused for a study on yellow fever vaccine responses in identical twins.

This chain joins TRBV5-1 and TRBJ1-4, with D possibly matching TRBD1 (6 bases). The TCR originated in a young woman in good health. Sequencing input: CD4+ T cells sorted from blood. The CDR3 protein is CASSLGPQGYEKLFF. Here the CDR3 DNA reads TGCGCCAGCAGCCTGGGTCCCCAGGGGTATGAAAAACTGTTTTTT.